This T cell receptor beta chain was retrieved from a study of post-analysis software for immune sequencing data. Study summary: Progressive-relapsing, secondary progressive and relapsing-remitting multiple sclerosis were among the disease courses included. Overall study findings and caveats: Controls significantly exceeded multiple sclerosis patients in normalized Chao1 diversity. Four to six TRBV segments, including TRBV5-6, TRBV5-1 and TRBV20-1, were more frequent in patients than controls. Clustering by F measure revealed strong co-clustering among samples prepared together in one batch.

Remarks on this clonotype: Its target is not known.

The CDR3 extends over 13 amino acids. Trimming removed 6 bases from V and 1 base from J, with 11 bases in between. CDR1 is DFQATT and CDR2 is SNEGSKA in the germline V gene (reference sequence). Prepared libraries of TCR beta cDNA carried unique molecular identifiers. Input of 1 to 10 million T cells yielded about half a million cDNA molecules. MiXCR, run by TCRdb on the PCR reads, gives a single entry per CDR3 protein. The data show more than 450,000 distinct CDR3 sequences, roughly 34% seen once. The sequencing input was blood. The clonotype originates from a girl aged 2 to 17 with multiple sclerosis. V gene TRBV20-1 combines with J gene TRBJ2-3, with D possibly matching TRBD2 (5 bases). For the CDR3, the DNA is TGCAGTGCCCCCGGGGTCCGCACAGATACGCAGTATTTT. It is translated as CSAPGVRTDTQYF.